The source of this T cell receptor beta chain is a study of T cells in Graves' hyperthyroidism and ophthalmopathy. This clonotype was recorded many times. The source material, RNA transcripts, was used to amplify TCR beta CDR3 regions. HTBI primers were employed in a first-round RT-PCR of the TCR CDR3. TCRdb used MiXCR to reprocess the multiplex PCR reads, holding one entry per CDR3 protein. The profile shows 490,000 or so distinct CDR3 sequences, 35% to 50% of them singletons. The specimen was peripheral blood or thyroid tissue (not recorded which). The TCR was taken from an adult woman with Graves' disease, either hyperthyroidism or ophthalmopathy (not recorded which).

The CDR3 is CSARDRGAEAFF. CDR3 sequence (DNA): TGCAGTGCTAGAGATCGGGGGGCTGAAGCTTTCTTT. The chain links TRBV20-1 to TRBJ1-1; possibly TRBD1 for D (5 bases). Germline V gene sequence: CDR1 DFQATT, CDR2 SNEGSKA (reference sequence). This CDR3 region has 12 residues. The V end was cut by 0 bases, the J end by 6 bases, with 8 bases between.